The clone carrying this TCR beta chain showed up just a few times. Its target is unknown. Via MiXCR, TCRdb re-called the PCR reads, giving one row per CDR3 protein. The sample contains about 18,000 distinct CDR3 sequences, around 23% of which appear only once. This sample stems from a study of molecular identifiers for immune sequencing clone quantification. General study points: Beyond 20 RNA copies, clones held over 97% of effector molecules, compared with under 1% in naive cells. Sharing of a barcode by identical TCR molecules could cause highly expanded clone sizes to be underestimated. Spiked Jurkat TCR RNA originating from one cell could reportedly be identified amid approximately 950,000 naive cells.

A CD8+CD4-CCR7+CD45RA+ gate was used to sort naive CD8 T cells. Specimen: naive CD8+ T cells from blood, with Jurkat cell RNA spiked in. Subset meaning: FACS-sorted CD8+CD4-CCR7+CD45RA+ naive T cells. This clonotype originated in a human donor in good health. Some libraries in this study had Jurkat cell RNA spiked in.

CDR3 nucleotides: TGTGCCAGCAGCTTACCGCCGGTGATGGGAGAGCTATACGAGCAGTACTTC. This sequence encodes CASSLPPVMGELYEQYF. The chain uses TRBV7-9 and TRBJ2-7; the D gene is possibly TRBD2 (5 bases). CDR1 and CDR2 (germline): SEHNR, FQNEAQ (reference sequence). V lost 2 bases, J lost 4 bases, and 21 bases lay in between. This CDR3 contains 17 residues.